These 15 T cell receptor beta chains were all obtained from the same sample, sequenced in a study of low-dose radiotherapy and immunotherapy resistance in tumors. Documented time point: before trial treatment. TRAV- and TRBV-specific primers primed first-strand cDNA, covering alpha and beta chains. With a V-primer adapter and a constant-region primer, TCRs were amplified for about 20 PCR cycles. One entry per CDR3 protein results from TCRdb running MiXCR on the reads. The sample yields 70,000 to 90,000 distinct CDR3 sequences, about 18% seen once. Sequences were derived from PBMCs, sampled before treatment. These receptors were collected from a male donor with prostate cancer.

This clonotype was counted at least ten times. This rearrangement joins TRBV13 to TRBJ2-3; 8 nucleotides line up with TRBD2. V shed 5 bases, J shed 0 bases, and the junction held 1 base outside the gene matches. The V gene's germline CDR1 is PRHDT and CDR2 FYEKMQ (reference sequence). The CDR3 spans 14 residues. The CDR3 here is CASSIAGSTDTQYF. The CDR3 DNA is TGTGCCAGCAGCATAGCGGGGAGCACAGATACGCAGTATTTT. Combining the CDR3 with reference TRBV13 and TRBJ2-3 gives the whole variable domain AAGVIQSPRHLIKEKRETATLKCYPIPRHDTVYWYQQGPGQDPQFLISFYEKMQSDKGSIPDRFSAQQFSDYHSELNMSSLELGDSALYFCASSIAGSTDTQYFGPGTRLTVL.

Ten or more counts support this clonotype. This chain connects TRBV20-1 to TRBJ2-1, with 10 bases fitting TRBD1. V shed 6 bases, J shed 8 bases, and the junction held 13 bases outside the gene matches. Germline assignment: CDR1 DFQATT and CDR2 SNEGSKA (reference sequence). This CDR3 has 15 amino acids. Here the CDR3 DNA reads TGCAGTGCAGACAGGGGGCGGGCAGTTATCGATGAGCAGTTCTTC. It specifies CSADRGRAVIDEQFF.

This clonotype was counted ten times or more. CDR3 DNA sequence: TGCGCCAGCAGCTTGGCCTCGAGCACCTCAGAGACCCAGTACTTC. It yields the protein CASSLASSTSETQYF. The chain carries TRBV5-1 and TRBJ2-5; D unresolved. The CDR3 is made up of 15 amino acids. The germline V gene encodes CDR1 SGHRS and CDR2 YFSETQ. Trimming removed 0 bases at V and 4 bases at J, with 13 bases between.

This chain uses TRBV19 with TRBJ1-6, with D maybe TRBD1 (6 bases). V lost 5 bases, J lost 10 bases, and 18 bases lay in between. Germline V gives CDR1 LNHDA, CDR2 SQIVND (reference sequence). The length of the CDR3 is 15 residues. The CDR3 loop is CASSPQGTRRSPLHF. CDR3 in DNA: TGTGCCAGTAGTCCACAGGGTACCCGACGCTCACCCCTCCACTTT. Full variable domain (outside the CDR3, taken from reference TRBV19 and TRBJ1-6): DGGITQSPKYLFRKEGQNVTLSCEQNLNHDAMYWYRQDPGQGLRLIYYSQIVNDFQKGDIAEGYSVSREKKESFPLTVTSAQKNPTAFYLCASSPQGTRRSPLHFGNGTRLTVT.

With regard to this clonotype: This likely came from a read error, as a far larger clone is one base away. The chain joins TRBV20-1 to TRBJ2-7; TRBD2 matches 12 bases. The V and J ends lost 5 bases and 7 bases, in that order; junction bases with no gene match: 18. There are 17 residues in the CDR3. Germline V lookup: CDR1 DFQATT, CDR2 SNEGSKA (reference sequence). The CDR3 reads CSARRVLAGGPNNEQYF. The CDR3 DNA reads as TGCAGTGCTCGGAGGGTACTAGCGGGGGGCCCTAACAATGAGCAGTACTTC.

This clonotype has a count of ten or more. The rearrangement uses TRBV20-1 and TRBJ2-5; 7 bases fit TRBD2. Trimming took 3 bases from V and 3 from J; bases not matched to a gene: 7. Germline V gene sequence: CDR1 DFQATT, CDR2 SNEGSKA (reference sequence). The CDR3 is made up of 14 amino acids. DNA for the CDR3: TGCAGTGCTAGCTTTAGCGGGTCGGAAGAGACCCAGTACTTC. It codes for CSASFSGSEETQYF.

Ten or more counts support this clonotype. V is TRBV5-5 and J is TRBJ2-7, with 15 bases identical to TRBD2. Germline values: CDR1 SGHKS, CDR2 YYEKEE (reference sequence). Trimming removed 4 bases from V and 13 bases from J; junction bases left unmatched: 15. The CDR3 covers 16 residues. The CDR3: CASSRGLAGGPKGPYF. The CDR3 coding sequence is TGTGCCAGCAGCAGGGGACTAGCGGGGGGCCCGAAAGGTCCCTACTTC.

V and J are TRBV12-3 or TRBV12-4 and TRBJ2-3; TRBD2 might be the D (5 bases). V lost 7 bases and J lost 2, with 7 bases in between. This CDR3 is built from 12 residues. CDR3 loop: CASNRDTDTQYF. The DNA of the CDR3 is TGTGCCAGCAACCGGGACACAGATACGCAGTATTTT.

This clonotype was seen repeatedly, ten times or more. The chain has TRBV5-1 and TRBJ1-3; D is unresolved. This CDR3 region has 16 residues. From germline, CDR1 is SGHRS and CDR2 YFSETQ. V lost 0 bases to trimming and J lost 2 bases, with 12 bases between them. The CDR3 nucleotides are TGCGCCAGCAGCTTGGACTCGGGTGAGCCTGGAAACACCATATATTTT. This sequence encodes CASSLDSGEPGNTIYF. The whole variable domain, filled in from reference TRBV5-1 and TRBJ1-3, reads KAGVTQTPRYLIKTRGQQVTLSCSPISGHRSVSWYQQTPGQGLQFLFEYFSETQRNKGNFPGRFSGRQFSNSRSEMNVSTLELGDSALYLCASSLDSGEPGNTIYFGEGSWLTVV.

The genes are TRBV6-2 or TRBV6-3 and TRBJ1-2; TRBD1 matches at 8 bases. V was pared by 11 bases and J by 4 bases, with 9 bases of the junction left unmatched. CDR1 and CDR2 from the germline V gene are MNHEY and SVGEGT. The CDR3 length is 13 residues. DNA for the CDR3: TGTGCCGGTAAACAGGGGGTCCTCTATGGCTACACCTTC. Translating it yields CAGKQGVLYGYTF.

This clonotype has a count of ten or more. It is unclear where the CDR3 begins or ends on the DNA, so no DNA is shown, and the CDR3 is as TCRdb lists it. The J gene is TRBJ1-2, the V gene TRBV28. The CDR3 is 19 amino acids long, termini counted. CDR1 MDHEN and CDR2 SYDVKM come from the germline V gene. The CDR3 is CASSFFGEMQGGADYGYTF.

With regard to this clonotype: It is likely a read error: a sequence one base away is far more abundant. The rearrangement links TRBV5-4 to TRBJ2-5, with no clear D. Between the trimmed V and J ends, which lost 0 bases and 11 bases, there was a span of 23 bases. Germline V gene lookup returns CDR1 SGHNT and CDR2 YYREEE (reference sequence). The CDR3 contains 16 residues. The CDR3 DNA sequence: TGTGCCAGCAGCTTGGGTCCGGCCGTCAGGCACAATGAGCAGTACTTC. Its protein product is CASSLGPAVRHNEQYF.

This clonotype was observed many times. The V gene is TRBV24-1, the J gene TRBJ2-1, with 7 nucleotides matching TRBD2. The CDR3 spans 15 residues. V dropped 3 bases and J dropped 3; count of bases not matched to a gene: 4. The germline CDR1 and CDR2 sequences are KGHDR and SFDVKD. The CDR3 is CATSDPGTNYNEQFF. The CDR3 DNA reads TGTGCCACCAGTGATCCCGGGACTAACTACAATGAGCAGTTCTTC.

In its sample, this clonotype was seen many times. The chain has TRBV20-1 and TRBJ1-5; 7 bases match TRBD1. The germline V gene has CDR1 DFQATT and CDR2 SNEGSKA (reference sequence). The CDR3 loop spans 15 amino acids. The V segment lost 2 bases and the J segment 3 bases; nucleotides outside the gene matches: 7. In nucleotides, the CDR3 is TGCAGTGCTAGACCTTTCGGACAGGTCAATCAGCCCCAGCATTTT. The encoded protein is CSARPFGQVNQPQHF.

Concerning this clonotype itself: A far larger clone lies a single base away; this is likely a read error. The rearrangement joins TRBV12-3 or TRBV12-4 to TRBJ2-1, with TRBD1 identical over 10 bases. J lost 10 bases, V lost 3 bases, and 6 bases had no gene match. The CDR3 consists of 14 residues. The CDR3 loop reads CASSFWDRGYEQFF. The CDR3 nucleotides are TGTGCCAGCAGTTTTTGGGACAGGGGCTACGAGCAGTTCTTC.